These T cell receptor beta chains were read from a single sample in a study of cytomegalovirus exposure and HLA in healthy donors. Assay: immunoSEQ multiplex PCR; the TCRdb copy retains only in-frame clones and omits some. The sample lists under 85,000 clones, around 70% seen once, with approximately 9.9% in the top ten. Sequences were obtained from PBMCs. The source of these receptors is a woman in her 30s in good health and CMV-seronegative. The CDR3 runs from the conserved cysteine through the conserved F or W. The order of the fields is D gene, J gene, clone size, V gene, CDR3 DNA, CDR3 protein. The D gene is left open where the match is weak. Size tells how often a clone was seen (once, few, many) or the class of an expanded clone, and some rows leave it out.

>NA|TRBJ1-2|NA|TRBV7-2
TGTGCCAGCAGCATACTCGTTGGAGGAGGTGGCTACACCTTC
CASSILVGGGGYTF
>TRBD2|TRBJ2-7|NA|TRBV4-2
TGTGCCAGCAGCCAAGAGCCAGCGGGGTTCTCCTACGAGCAGTACTTC
CASSQEPAGFSYEQYF
>NA|TRBJ1-4|once|TRBV4-3
TGCGCCAGCAGCCTCCCACGGGGTTATGAAAAACTGTTTTTT
CASSLPRGYEKLFF
>TRBD1|TRBJ1-2|once|TRBV28
TGTGCCAGCAGTGAACCGGGACAGCCTCTGTATGGCTACACCTTC
CASSEPGQPLYGYTF
>NA|TRBJ2-1|NA|TRBV2
TGTGCCAGCAGTGAAGCGCTAGTGGGTGAGCAGTTCTTC
CASSEALVGEQFF
>TRBD2|TRBJ2-5|NA|TRBV5-1
TGCGCCAGCAGCTCCTCCCCCATAGCGGGGGCTGGGGAGACCCAGTACTTC
CASSSSPIAGAGETQYF
>NA|TRBJ1-1|NA|TRBV27
TGTGCCAGCAGTTTACAGGCGGGTAATCTACGGGCTTTCTTT
CASSLQAGNLRAFF
>NA|TRBJ1-1|NA|TRBV19
TGTGCCAGTAGTATGCGGGGGAACACTGAAGCTTTCTTT
CASSMRGNTEAFF
>TRBD1|TRBJ1-2|NA|TRBV2
TGTGCCAGCAGTGTGACAGGGCAATGGGGCTATGGCTACACCTTC
CASSVTGQWGYGYTF
>NA|TRBJ2-7|NA|TRBV11-2
TGTGCCAGCAGCTTAGATAGGGGCAAGTCCTACGAGCAGTACTTC
CASSLDRGKSYEQYF
>NA|TRBJ1-4|NA|TRBV28
TGTGCCAGCAGTTTAAGGGGAGGTAATGAAAAACTGTTTTTT
CASSLRGGNEKLFF
>TRBD1|TRBJ2-7|once|TRBV14
TGTGCCAGCAGCCCCAGGGGGACATGGGACGAGCAGTACTTC
CASSPRGTWDEQYF
>TRBD2|TRBJ2-1|NA|TRBV10-3
TGTGCCATCAGTGAGGTTAGCGGGAGGAATGAGCAGTTCTTC
CAISEVSGRNEQFF
>TRBD1|TRBJ2-7|NA|TRBV13
TGTGCCAGCTCTATTACAGGGGATAGCTCCTACGAGCAGTACTTC
CASSITGDSSYEQYF
>TRBD1|TRBJ2-3|NA|TRBV29-1
TGCAGCGCCACCGGACAGGGCTTGGCAGATACGCAGTATTTT
CSATGQGLADTQYF
>NA|TRBJ1-6|NA|TRBV7-2
TGTGCCAGCAGCCTCCAGGTTTCACCCCTCCACTTT
CASSLQVSPLHF
>TRBD2|TRBJ2-7|once|TRBV7-3
TGTGCCAGCAGCTTAACGGGACTAGAGGAGCAGTACTTC
CASSLTGLEEQYF
>NA|TRBJ1-2|NA|TRBV28
TGTGCCAGCAGTATAAGCGGGGATTCTAACTATGGCTACACCTTC
CASSISGDSNYGYTF
>NA|TRBJ2-2|NA|TRBV5-6
TGTGCCAGCAGCTTGTACGGCCCAGGGGTTGGCACCGGGGAGCTGTTTTTT
CASSLYGPGVGTGELFF
>TRBD1|TRBJ2-1|NA|TRBV7-3
TGTGCCAGCAGCTCCCGGACAGGGGGCGCCTACAATGAGCAGTTCTTC
CASSSRTGGAYNEQFF
>NA|TRBJ2-2|NA|TRBV9
TGTGCCAGCAGCGTCGGACAGTACACCGGGGAGCTGTTTTTT
CASSVGQYTGELFF
>TRBD1|TRBJ1-4|few|TRBV14
TGTGCCAGCAGCCCCGGGACAGGTGCAACTAATGAAAAACTGTTTTTT
CASSPGTGATNEKLFF
>NA|TRBJ1-1|NA|TRBV6-4
TGTGCCAGCAGACCTCGCTGGGAGGCAGACACTGAAGCTTTCTTT
CASRPRWEADTEAFF
>NA|TRBJ2-7|once|TRBV28
TGTGCCAGCACCAAGGGGGGGAGGGTCCGGGACGAGCAGTACTTC
CASTKGGRVRDEQYF
>TRBD1|TRBJ2-1|NA|TRBV9
TGTGCCAGCAGCGTAGAAGTTGGGGGACAGGGGGCCTCTGAGCAGTTCTTC
CASSVEVGGQGASEQFF
>TRBD1|TRBJ2-7|NA|TRBV10-2
TGCGCCAGCAGAGGACAGGGTCATTCCTACGAGCAGTACTTC
CASRGQGHSYEQYF
>NA|TRBJ2-7|NA|TRBV30
TGTGCCTGGAGTCCCGGTGTGGGCAGCTACGAGCAGTACTTC
CAWSPGVGSYEQYF
>NA|TRBJ1-6|NA|TRBV30
TGTGCCTGGAGTTCCCGACAGAAGGCACCCCTCCACTTT
CAWSSRQKAPLHF
>NA|TRBJ1-2|NA|TRBV27
TGTGCCAGCAGTTTTGAGGGAAACTATGGCTACACCTTC
CASSFEGNYGYTF
>NA|TRBJ1-2|NA|TRBV29-1
TGCAGCGTTGAAGGCAGGGCACTAAACTATGGCTACACCTTC
CSVEGRALNYGYTF
>NA|TRBJ1-5|NA|TRBV6-5
TGTGCCAGCAGTTACGGGCGTGGGTCGGGGGATCAGCCCCAGCATTTT
CASSYGRGSGDQPQHF
>NA|TRBJ1-4|NA|TRBV7-9
TGTGCCAGCAGCCCCCCGGGGGGGGCACCTGAAAAACTGTTTTTT
CASSPPGGAPEKLFF
>NA|TRBJ2-5|NA|TRBV5-1
TGCGCCAGCAGCTTGGGTCCGGGCAGGGTCGAAGAGACCCAGTACTTC
CASSLGPGRVEETQYF
>TRBD1|TRBJ2-3|NA|TRBV7-9
TGTGCCAGCAGACCTCTCCGAGACAGGGTAATCACAGATACGCAGTATTTT
CASRPLRDRVITDTQYF
>NA|TRBJ2-2|NA|TRBV25-1
TGCGCCTCCACCGACAGGTCGAACACCGGGGAGCTGTTTTTT
CASTDRSNTGELFF
>NA|TRBJ2-3|NA|TRBV10-3
TGTGCCATCAGTGAACCAGGCAGCACAGATACGCAGTATTTT
CAISEPGSTDTQYF
>TRBD1|TRBJ2-5|NA|TRBV6-6
TGTGCCAGCAGTTACTCTTACAGGGGAGAAGAGACCCAGTACTTC
CASSYSYRGEETQYF
>NA|TRBJ1-1|NA|TRBV27
TGTGCCAGCAGCAATAGGGCAGGGATGGAAGCTTTCTTT
CASSNRAGMEAFF
>TRBD1|TRBJ1-3|few|TRBV28
TGTGCCAGCAACCAACTCGGACAGGGAACTGGAAACACCATATATTTT
CASNQLGQGTGNTIYF
>TRBD2|TRBJ2-7|NA|TRBV30
TGTGCCTGGAGTGGTGGACTAGCGGGGGGGAGCGAGCAGTACTTC
CAWSGGLAGGSEQYF
>TRBD1|TRBJ1-4|NA|TRBV5-1
TGCGCCAGCAGCTCGGGACAGGCCTATGAAAAACTGTTTTTT
CASSSGQAYEKLFF
>TRBD2|TRBJ2-1|NA|TRBV19
TGTGCCACAGACTTAAGCGGGGGTTTCTTAAATGAGCAGTTCTTC
CATDLSGGFLNEQFF